Shown below are 22 T cell receptor beta chains from a single sample sequenced in a study of regulatory T cells in long-lasting Graves disease. The time point: persistent/refractory GD, antithyroid drugs over 5 years with positive TRAb. The TCR library was prepared using RNA isolated from PBMCs. Arm-PCR with iRepertoire HTBI primers amplified the CDR3 regions for these TCR beta libraries. TCRdb recomputed calls from the multiplex PCR reads with MiXCR, one row per CDR3 protein. Found here are roughly 500,000 distinct CDR3 sequences, under 25% of them singletons; the top ten hold about 6.6%. The sample was peripheral blood mononuclear cells (PBMCs), taken when the disease was refractory, from a patient treated with antithyroid drugs. The receptors originated from a female donor with Graves disease.

J is TRBJ1-2 and V is TRBV20-1; D may be TRBD1 (6 bases). Germline V gene sequence: CDR1 DFQATT, CDR2 SNEGSKA (reference sequence). V lost 6 bases and J 3 bases, leaving 14 bases between the germline ends. The CDR3 extends over 13 amino acids. As DNA, the CDR3 is TGCAGTGCGCCTAAGGGGGTAGACTATGGCTACACCTTC. Its translation is CSAPKGVDYGYTF.

The CDR3 nucleotides read TGTGCCAGCAGTTTAGAGGTCGCAGGCAATCAGCCCCAGCATTTT. Encoded protein: CASSLEVAGNQPQHF. This rearrangement joins TRBV12-3 or TRBV12-4 to TRBJ1-5; D is undetermined. V was pared by 1 base and J by 2 bases, with 9 bases between. The CDR3 covers 15 residues.

This clonotype was recorded a few times. The J gene is TRBJ2-7, the V gene TRBV7-9; the D gene could be TRBD1 or TRBD2 (5 bases each). The CDR3 runs to 15 residues. The germline V and J ends were trimmed by 4 bases and 2 bases, with 15 bases remaining between them. The germline V gene encodes CDR1 SEHNR and CDR2 FQNEAQ (reference sequence). CDR3 loop: CASSSAGTDPYEQYF. CDR3 DNA sequence: TGTGCCAGCAGCTCCGCCGGGACGGACCCCTACGAGCAGTACTTC.

Comments on this clonotype: Just one base apart from a much larger clone, this may be a read error. The chain has TRBV11-1 and TRBJ1-1, with D hard to call. Germline V gene data show CDR1 as SGHAT and CDR2 as FQDESV (reference sequence). This CDR3 is built from 14 residues. This CDR3 reads CASTLMTANTEASF. DNA of the CDR3: TGTGCCAGCACCCTGATGACGGCGAACACTGAAGCTTCCTTT.

The chain links TRBV5-1 to TRBJ1-2, with D tentatively TRBD1 (5 bases). Germline V gene data show CDR1 as SGHRS and CDR2 as YFSETQ. V was shortened by 5 bases and J by 6 bases, with 14 bases between the two germline ends. This CDR3 is 13 amino acids long. CDR3 residues: CASRQAGKNGYTF. DNA for the CDR3: TGCGCCAGCAGACAGGCAGGGAAGAATGGCTACACCTTC.

This clonotype was recorded at least ten times. The chain employs TRBV28 and TRBJ1-6; D remains ambiguous. The CDR3 has 13 residues. The V end was cut by 5 bases, the J end by 7 bases, with 9 bases between. Germline-derived CDR1 and CDR2 are MDHEN and SYDVKM. The CDR3, as DNA: TGTGCCAGCAGTGATCTCGGGAATTCACCCCTCCACTTT. Protein: CASSDLGNSPLHF.

The chain employs TRBV19 and TRBJ2-7; perhaps TRBD1 as D (7 bases). Trimming shortened V by 1 base and J by 6 bases, and 19 bases separated the two germline ends. The germline gives CDR1 LNHDA, CDR2 SQIVND (reference sequence). The CDR3 length is 16 residues. The CDR3 coding sequence is TGTGCCAGTAGTATAGCCCCTTGGCAGGGGGGCGGCGAGCAGTACTTC. Translating gives CASSIAPWQGGGEQYF. Using reference TRBV19 and TRBJ2-7 for the parts outside the CDR3, the full variable domain is DGGITQSPKYLFRKEGQNVTLSCEQNLNHDAMYWYRQDPGQGLRLIYYSQIVNDFQKGDIAEGYSVSREKKESFPLTVTSAQKNPTAFYLCASSIAPWQGGGEQYFGPGTRLTVT.

This clonotype showed up many times. This chain's CDR3 is CSARDLMKGTSGSMPYEQYF. CDR3 DNA sequence: TGCAGTGCTAGAGATCTTATGAAAGGGACTAGCGGGAGCATGCCCTACGAGCAGTACTTC. The V call is TRBV20-1, the J call TRBJ2-7, with 14 bases fitting TRBD2. Losses at the gene ends were 0 bases for V and 2 bases for J; bases not matched to a gene: 15. Germline-derived CDR1 and CDR2 are DFQATT and SNEGSKA (reference sequence). The CDR3 length is 20 residues.

This chain joins TRBV30 and TRBJ2-7, with D perhaps matching TRBD1 (5 bases). Germline values: CDR1 GTSNPN, CDR2 SVGIG (reference sequence). The CDR3 is 13 amino acids. Trimming removed 0 bases from V and 3 bases from J, with 9 bases in between. CDR3 residues: CAWSVGRDYEQYF. CDR3 DNA sequence: TGTGCCTGGAGTGTGGGCAGGGACTACGAGCAGTACTTC.

This clonotype was picked up a small number of times. The chain uses TRBV14 and TRBJ2-5, with D hard to call. Per the germline V gene, CDR1 is SGHDN and CDR2 is FVKESK. The CDR3 length is 14 residues. The V gene lost 0 bases and the J gene lost 4 bases, with 9 bases spanning the gap. In DNA, the CDR3 is TGTGCCAGCAGCCAAGATCGCTTCATAGAGACCCAGTACTTC. It is translated as CASSQDRFIETQYF.

The chain has TRBV7-9 and TRBJ2-5, with D maybe TRBD2 (5 bases). From germline, CDR1 is SEHNR and CDR2 FQNEAQ (reference sequence). With 5 bases removed from V and 2 bases from J, the gap between germline ends came to 12 bases. The CDR3 covers 14 residues. CDR3 sequence: CASSDLDLQETQYF. The CDR3 nucleotides read TGTGCCAGCAGCGACTTGGACTTGCAAGAGACCCAGTACTTC.

The chain couples TRBV5-1 to TRBJ1-1; TRBD1 might be the D (5 bases). The V end lost 5 bases, the J end lost 4 bases, and 12 bases lay between the germline ends. The CDR3 loop spans 13 amino acids. CDR1 and CDR2 from the germline V gene are SGHRS and YFSETQ. CDR3 region: CASRIDGATEAFF. Written as DNA, the CDR3 is TGCGCCAGCAGGATCGACGGGGCCACTGAAGCTTTCTTT.

This clonotype was seen a handful of times. The V call is TRBV20-1, the J call TRBJ2-4, with unresolved D. V was clipped by 3 bases and J by 2 bases, with 11 bases between them. Looked up from germline, CDR1 is DFQATT and CDR2 is SNEGSKA (reference sequence). CDR3 length: 14 residues. The CDR3 DNA sequence: TGCAGTGCTAGTGACGCTGGGACCAAAAACATTCAGTACTTC. Protein sequence: CSASDAGTKNIQYF.

CDR3 sequence: CASSVASGDTIYF. The CDR3, as DNA: TGTGCCAGCAGCGTAGCATCAGGGGACACCATATATTTT. The gene calls are TRBV9 and TRBJ1-3, with a tentative D call TRBD1 (6 bases). From germline, CDR1 is SGDLS and CDR2 YYNGEE. V lost 0 bases and J lost 8, with 9 bases in between. This CDR3 comprises 13 residues.

This clonotype has at least ten counts. This chain uses TRBV28 with TRBJ2-7, with 10 bases identical to TRBD2. V lost 8 bases to trimming and J lost 0 bases; unmatched junction nucleotides: 7. The CDR3 totals 15 residues. The germline gives CDR1 MDHEN, CDR2 SYDVKM. CDR3: CASCSSGGDSYEQYF. For the CDR3, the DNA is TGTGCCAGCTGCTCTAGCGGGGGCGACTCCTACGAGCAGTACTTC.

The V gene is TRBV7-2, the J gene TRBJ2-5; the match to TRBD2 covers 8 bases. The J segment lost 1 base and the V segment lost 4 bases, leaving 8 bases of the junction unmatched. In germline, CDR1 is SGHTA, CDR2 FQGNSA. CDR3 length equals 16 residues. In DNA, the CDR3 is TGTGCCAGCAGCTCCTACGGGGGGGTCATCCAAGAGACCCAGTACTTC. It specifies CASSSYGGVIQETQYF.

The table lists this clonotype with a few counts. The chain carries TRBV10-3 and TRBJ2-7, with 7 positions matching TRBD1. The CDR3 contains 15 residues. The V gene end was trimmed by 0 bases and the J gene end by 5 bases; junction bases not matched to a gene: 7. Looked up from germline, CDR1 is ENHRY and CDR2 is SYGVKD. CDR3 in DNA: TGTGCCATCAGTGAGTCTAAGGGGGCGGAAGACGAGCAGTACTTC. Amino acids: CAISESKGAEDEQYF.

The gene calls are TRBV18 and TRBJ2-5; a possible D gene is TRBD1 (6 bases). The CDR3 length is 14 residues. The germline V gene has CDR1 KGHSH and CDR2 LQKENI. V was trimmed by 8 bases and J by 3 bases, leaving 16 bases between them. The CDR3 sequence: CASRPGPGEETQYF. The CDR3 DNA reads TGTGCCAGCCGGCCGGGCCCAGGGGAAGAGACCCAGTACTTC.

This clonotype was seen repeatedly, ten times or more. The chain is built from TRBV15 and TRBJ1-1; possibly TRBD1 for D (5 bases). The CDR3 has 15 amino acids. Between the trimmed V and J ends, which lost 7 bases and 0 bases, there was a span of 15 bases. CDR1 LNHNV and CDR2 YYDKDF come from the germline V gene (reference sequence). CDR3: CATKPGLGMNTEAFF. The CDR3 nucleotides are TGTGCCACCAAACCGGGACTGGGCATGAACACTGAAGCTTTCTTT.

DNA of the CDR3: TGCGCCAGCAGCCAAGATTGGTTGGCCAGGGAGGCGAACATTCAGTACTTC. This gives the protein CASSQDWLAREANIQYF. This chain connects TRBV4-3 to TRBJ2-4; the D gene is possibly TRBD2 (6 bases). V shed 0 bases and J shed 7 bases, with 19 bases lying between them. There are 17 residues in the CDR3. Germline CDR1 and CDR2: LGHNA and YSLEER.

This chain uses TRBV20-1 with TRBJ1-6; 10 bases map to TRBD1. CDR1 DFQATT and CDR2 SNEGSKA come from the germline V gene (reference sequence). This CDR3 region has 15 residues. V lost 1 base and J lost 4; bases outside the gene matches: 1. Here the CDR3 reads CSARGTGGYNSPLHF. CDR3 nucleotides: TGCAGTGCTAGAGGGACAGGGGGGTATAATTCACCCCTCCACTTT.

This clonotype was recorded at least ten times. V gene TRBV28 combines with J gene TRBJ2-2; D not resolved. The CDR3 consists of 14 residues. Germline-derived CDR1 and CDR2 are MDHEN and SYDVKM. Trimming shortened V by 4 bases and J by 3 bases, and 9 bases separated the two germline ends. The CDR3 DNA sequence: TGTGCCAGCAGTTCCCCCCTGTACACCGGGGAGCTGTTTTTT. It translates to CASSSPLYTGELFF.